A selection of T cell receptor beta chains follows, all from one sample in a study of Graves' ophthalmopathy and Graves' hyperthyroidism. TCRdb re-analysed the multiplex PCR reads in MiXCR, keeping a single row per CDR3 protein. Altogether about 500,000 distinct CDR3 sequences are present, about 15% being singletons, with the ten largest covering approximately 9.8%. The sample taken for sequencing was blood. These receptors originate from a woman under 40 with Graves' ophthalmopathy. Both conserved end residues are part of each CDR3. Each record gives: D gene, V gene, J gene, clone size, CDR3 protein, CDR3 DNA. A D gene is named only where the DNA matches it firmly. The size field is filled for only some rows; it gives once, few, many or a size class.

.	TRBV11-2	TRBJ1-1	many	CASSLEWHPNTEAFF	TGTGCCAGCAGCTTAGAGTGGCACCCGAACACTGAAGCTTTCTTT
.	TRBV15	TRBJ2-3	few	CATSRDGHSNTDTQYF	TGTGCCACCAGCAGAGATGGGCACAGTAACACAGATACGCAGTATTTT
.	TRBV11-2	TRBJ1-1	many	CASSLGAGNAEAFF	TGTGCCAGCAGCTTAGGGGCGGGAAACGCTGAAGCTTTCTTT
.	TRBV12-3/TRBV12-4	TRBJ2-5	.	CAISAGGEAQYF	TGTGCCATCAGCGCCGGTGGGGAGGCCCAGTACTTC
.	TRBV24-1	TRBJ2-2	.	CATSEQGQNTGELFF	TGTGCCACCAGTGAGCAGGGACAGAACACCGGGGAGCTGTTTTTT
.	TRBV5-1	TRBJ1-5	many	CASSYSGPYSNQPQHF	TGCGCCAGCAGCTACAGCGGGCCCTATAGCAATCAGCCCCAGCATTTT
TRBD1	TRBV4-1	TRBJ1-1	many	CASKLGQLNTEAFF	TGCGCCAGCAAACTGGGACAGCTGAACACTGAAGCTTTCTTT
TRBD1	TRBV19	TRBJ1-1	many	CASSLGTGTLNTEAFF	TGTGCCAGTAGCCTCGGGACAGGGACTCTGAACACTGAAGCTTTCTTT
TRBD1	TRBV18	TRBJ1-2	.	CASSPRGQTRYGYTF	TGTGCCAGCTCCCCCAGGGGACAGACCCGCTATGGCTACACCTTC
TRBD1	TRBV12-3/TRBV12-4	TRBJ2-7	once	CASTHKIAGQGFIYEQYF	TGTGCCAGCACCCACAAAATTGCGGGACAGGGATTTATCTACGAGCAGTACTTC
TRBD1	TRBV6-5	TRBJ1-2	many	CASTLGQGVYGYTF	TGTGCCAGCACCCTGGGGCAGGGGGTTTATGGCTACACCTTC
.	TRBV12-3/TRBV12-4	TRBJ2-5	.	CASSARLVEETQYF	TGTGCCAGCAGTGCTAGACTAGTAGAAGAGACCCAGTACTTC
.	TRBV6-5	TRBJ2-2	many	CASSNFGRPTGELFF	TGTGCCAGCAGTAACTTCGGGCGGCCTACCGGGGAGCTGTTTTTT
.	TRBV2	TRBJ2-5	.	CASSRLEGGDTQYF	TGTGCCAGCAGTAGACTAGAGGGTGGAGATACCCAGTACTTC
.	TRBV9	TRBJ2-5	.	CASSEGDGGLGETQYF	TGTGCCAGCAGCGAGGGGGATGGGGGGCTTGGAGAGACCCAGTACTTC
TRBD1	TRBV5-1	TRBJ2-7	.	CASSDRNYEQYF	TGCGCCAGCTCGGACAGGAACTACGAGCAGTACTTC
.	TRBV28	TRBJ1-2	many	CASSLLGAHWGYTF	TGTGCCAGCAGTTTACTTGGGGCCCATTGGGGCTACACCTTC
.	TRBV20-1	TRBJ2-4	many	CSATGQNIQYF	TGCAGTGCCACAGGGCAAAACATTCAGTACTTC
.	TRBV2	TRBJ2-6	few	CASSDPRDSSGANVLTF	TGTGCCAGCAGTGACCCTCGCGACAGTTCTGGGGCCAACGTCCTGACTTTC
TRBD1	TRBV15	TRBJ1-5	many	CATQGGRSGNQPQHF	TGTGCCACCCAGGGGGGGAGAAGCGGCAATCAGCCCCAGCATTTT
.	TRBV30	TRBJ1-3	many	CAWRGRVAGNTIYF	TGTGCCTGGCGGGGACGTGTTGCTGGAAACACCATATATTTT
TRBD1	TRBV20-1	TRBJ1-1	many	CSAVNRGTMNTEAFF	TGCAGTGCCGTAAACAGGGGCACTATGAACACTGAAGCTTTCTTT
.	TRBV10-3	TRBJ1-5	many	CAISESRGNQPQHF	TGTGCCATCAGTGAGTCGAGAGGGAATCAGCCCCAGCATTTT
TRBD1	TRBV20-1	TRBJ1-5	many	CSAPPRQGSNQPQHF	TGCAGTGCTCCCCCCCGACAGGGGAGCAATCAGCCCCAGCATTTT
.	TRBV27	TRBJ1-1	many	CASSSLGAGNTEAFF	TGTGCCAGCAGTTCCCTAGGAGCCGGGAACACTGAAGCTTTCTTT
.	TRBV4-1	TRBJ1-1	many	CASSQEGASFF	TGCGCCAGCAGCCAAGAGGGTGCAAGTTTCTTT